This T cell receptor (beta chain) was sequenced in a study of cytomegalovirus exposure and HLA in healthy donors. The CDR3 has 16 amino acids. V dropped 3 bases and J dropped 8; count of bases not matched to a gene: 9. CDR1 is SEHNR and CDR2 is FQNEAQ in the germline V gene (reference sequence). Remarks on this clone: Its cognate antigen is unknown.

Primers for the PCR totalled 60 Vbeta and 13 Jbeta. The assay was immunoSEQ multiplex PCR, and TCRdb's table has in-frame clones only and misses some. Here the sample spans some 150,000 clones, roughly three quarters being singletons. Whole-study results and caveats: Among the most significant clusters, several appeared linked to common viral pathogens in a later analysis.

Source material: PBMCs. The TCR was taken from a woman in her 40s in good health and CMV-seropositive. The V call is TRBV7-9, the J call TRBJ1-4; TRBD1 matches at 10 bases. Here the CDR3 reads CASSFLPGTGEEKLFF. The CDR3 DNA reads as TGTGCCAGCAGCTTTTTACCCGGGACAGGGGAGGAAAAACTGTTTTTT. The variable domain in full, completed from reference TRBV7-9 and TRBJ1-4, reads DTGVSQNPRHKITKRGQNVTFRCDPISEHNRLYWYRQTLGQGPEFLTYFQNEAQLEKSRLLSDRFSAERPKGSFSTLEIQRTEQGDSAMYLCASSFLPGTGEEKLFFGSGTQLSVL.